These 15 T cell receptor beta chains originate from one sample sequenced in a study of blood T cell repertoires in COVID-19. Only in-frame clones appear in the TCRdb table, and some are missing; sequencing was by immunoSEQ multiplex PCR. The table has 70,000 to 95,000 clones, 70% to 90% seen once. Sequenced: peripheral blood. These receptors were obtained from a woman between 65 and 79 years old with active or convalescent COVID-19.

The chain has TRBV18 and TRBJ1-3; no firm D call. The ends were cut back, 4 bases at V and 0 bases at J, with 13 bases in the middle. CDR1 is KGHSH, CDR2 LQKENI, per germline. The length of the CDR3 is 16 residues. The CDR3 DNA sequence: TGTGCCAGCTCACAAAACAGCTTTAGCTCTGGAAACACCATATATTTT. Protein sequence: CASSQNSFSSGNTIYF.

Here the CDR3 reads CASGAVGGDTQYF. The CDR3 DNA is TGTGCCAGCGGCGCGGTTGGCGGAGATACGCAGTATTTT. The V and J genes are TRBV2 and TRBJ2-3; D is undetermined. Germline CDR1 and CDR2: SNHLY and FYNNEI. The CDR3 totals 13 residues. The V end lost 8 bases, the J end lost 5 bases, and 14 bases lay between the germline ends. Full variable domain (rest looked up from reference TRBV2 and TRBJ2-3): EPEVTQTPSHQVTQMGQEVILRCVPISNHLYFYWYRQILGQKVEFLVSFYNNEISEKSEIFDDQFSVERPDGSNFTLKIRSTKLEDSAMYFCASGAVGGDTQYFGPGTRLTVL.

The CDR3 loop reads CASTGGANVLTF. Here the CDR3 DNA reads TGTGCCAGCACAGGGGGGGCCAACGTCCTGACTTTC. The rearrangement uses TRBV2 and TRBJ2-6; D might be TRBD1 (5 bases). Trimming stripped 7 bases from V and 4 bases from J, with 5 bases between. Germline V gene lookup returns CDR1 SNHLY and CDR2 FYNNEI. This CDR3 is built from 12 residues. The whole variable domain, remainder taken from reference TRBV2 and TRBJ2-6, is EPEVTQTPSHQVTQMGQEVILRCVPISNHLYFYWYRQILGQKVEFLVSFYNNEISEKSEIFDDQFSVERPDGSNFTLKIRSTKLEDSAMYFCASTGGANVLTFGAGSRLTVL.

The J gene is TRBJ1-1, the V gene TRBV28, with D perhaps TRBD1 (6 bases). This CDR3 is 15 amino acids long. V lost 6 bases to trimming and J lost 1 base, with 15 bases between them. CDR1 and CDR2 from the germline V gene are MDHEN and SYDVKM. DNA of the CDR3: TGTGCCAGCAGCTCCCCAGGGGCTTGGAACACTGAAGCTTTCTTT. Protein product: CASSSPGAWNTEAFF.

V gene TRBV20-1 combines with J gene TRBJ1-5; 7 bases align to TRBD1. The V gene's germline CDR1 is DFQATT and CDR2 SNEGSKA (reference sequence). There are 14 residues in the CDR3. With 3 bases clipped from V and 2 bases from J, the junction kept 4 bases outside the gene matches. CDR3 DNA: TGCAGTGCTAGTAACAGGGGAGGCAATCAGCCCCAGCATTTT. This sequence encodes CSASNRGGNQPQHF.

This clone was observed once. The chain recombines TRBV9 with TRBJ2-2, with 9 nucleotides matching TRBD1. V lost 3 bases to trimming and J lost 7 bases; unmatched junction nucleotides: 7. The CDR3 consists of 15 residues. Germline V gene lookup returns CDR1 SGDLS and CDR2 YYNGEE. CDR3 nucleotide sequence: TGTGCCAGCAGCGGCGGGACAGGGTGGGTCGGGGAGCTGTTTTTT. As protein: CASSGGTGWVGELFF.

The J gene is TRBJ2-7, the V gene TRBV6-2 or TRBV6-3, with unresolved D. The CDR3 is 15 residues long. Germline CDR1 is MNHEY and CDR2 is SVGEGT. V was clipped by 6 bases and J by 0 bases, with 15 bases between them. CDR3 coding DNA: TGTGCCAGCAGCAAACGGGTGGATGGCTCCTACGAGCAGTACTTC. It encodes CASSKRVDGSYEQYF.

The rearrangement uses TRBV15 and TRBJ2-7; D is ambiguous. The CDR3 is 13 amino acids. V was shortened by 0 bases and J by 3 bases, with 6 bases between the two germline ends. Per the germline V gene, CDR1 is LNHNV and CDR2 is YYDKDF (reference sequence). CDR3 sequence: CATSRDLSYEQYF. The CDR3 DNA reads TGTGCCACCAGCAGAGATCTAAGCTACGAGCAGTACTTC.

This clone occurred once. The chain has TRBV2 and TRBJ2-1, with TRBD2 matching over 14 bases. The germline V gene has CDR1 SNHLY and CDR2 FYNNEI. The CDR3 is 18 amino acids. V lost 2 bases and J lost 5; bases outside the gene matches: 8. The CDR3 loop reads CASSERGTSGGLNNEQFF. CDR3 nucleotide sequence: TGTGCCAGCAGTGAAAGGGGGACTAGCGGGGGCCTCAACAATGAGCAGTTCTTC.

This sequence joins TRBV18 and TRBJ2-3; 10 nucleotides agree with TRBD2. The CDR3 extends over 18 amino acids. The V gene end was trimmed by 3 bases and the J gene end by 2 bases; junction bases not matched to a gene: 11. Per the germline V gene, CDR1 is KGHSH and CDR2 is LQKENI. The CDR3 nucleotides are TGTGCCAGCTCACCGATACTCCTAGCGGGGGCCTACACAGATACGCAGTATTTT. Residues: CASSPILLAGAYTDTQYF.

This sequence joins TRBV7-8 and TRBJ2-3; D is ambiguous. This CDR3 comprises 14 residues. Germline CDR1 reads SGHVS; CDR2 reads FQNEAQ. V lost 5 bases and J 0 bases, leaving 9 bases between the germline ends. CDR3 in amino acids: CASSPMTSTDTQYF. The DNA for the CDR3 is TGTGCCAGCAGCCCCATGACTAGCACAGATACGCAGTATTTT.

This clone was seen more than once but under ten times. The chain uses TRBV10-3 and TRBJ1-3; unclear D gene. The CDR3 totals 14 residues. The germline CDR1 and CDR2 sequences are ENHRY and SYGVKD. V lost 7 bases, J lost 3 bases, and 13 bases lay in between. CDR3: CAITDGLDGNTIYF. The CDR3 DNA sequence: TGTGCCATCACCGACGGACTTGATGGAAACACCATATATTTT.

The CDR3 DNA follows: TGTGCCAGCAGATTAGGGGGGGGCCTCAACGAGCAGTACTTC. This translates into CASRLGGGLNEQYF. This chain links TRBV27 with TRBJ2-7; tentative D call: TRBD2 (7 bases). CDR1 and CDR2 from the germline V gene are MNHEY and SMNVEV (reference sequence). The CDR3 has 14 residues. Trimming stripped 6 bases from V and 5 bases from J, with 17 bases between.

This chain links TRBV7-2 with TRBJ2-6; D may be TRBD1 (6 bases). Germline-derived CDR1 and CDR2 are SGHTA and FQGNSA. Between the trimmed V and J ends, which lost 5 bases and 0 bases, there was a span of 11 bases. The CDR3 extends over 16 amino acids. Here the CDR3 reads CASSRDTFSGANVLTF. The CDR3 DNA reads TGTGCCAGCAGCCGGGACACATTCTCTGGGGCCAACGTCCTGACTTTC. Full variable domain (remainder filled in from reference TRBV7-2 and TRBJ2-6): GAGVSQSPSNKVTEKGKDVELRCDPISGHTALYWYRQSLGQGLEFLIYFQGNSAPDKSGLPSDRFSAERTGGSVSTLTIQRTQQEDSAVYLCASSRDTFSGANVLTFGAGSRLTVL.

The chain joins TRBV2 to TRBJ2-4; D is undetermined. The germline V gene encodes CDR1 SNHLY and CDR2 FYNNEI. There are 13 residues in the CDR3. V was trimmed by 4 bases and J by 4 bases, leaving 8 bases between them. CDR3 DNA: TGTGCCAGCAGTGTAAACGGGAAAAACATTCAGTACTTC. Its translation: CASSVNGKNIQYF.